This is a list of T cell receptor beta chains from one sample in a study of CD8 T cells in ankylosing spondylitis. TCRdb fed the 5' RACE reads into MiXCR, producing one record per CDR3 protein. The data hold more than 600,000 distinct CDR3 sequences, with roughly 20% observed a single time. The sample was blood, either unsorted or a sorted T cell fraction (not recorded which). Source of these receptors: a male donor with ankylosing spondylitis. CDR3s include the opening cysteine and the closing phenylalanine or tryptophan. Each record gives: J gene, V gene, CDR3 protein.

>TRBJ2-3|TRBV18
CASSKDISTDTQYF
>TRBJ2-5|TRBV6-6
CASNDKGLGTQYF
>TRBJ2-1|TRBV20-1
CSVQMTGGPYNEQFF
>TRBJ1-6|TRBV5-1
CASRQVKLNSPLHF
>TRBJ2-3|TRBV4-3
CASSQGVTGYTDTQYF
>TRBJ2-7|TRBV20-1
CSARDMNRGDEQYF
>TRBJ2-2|TRBV18
CASSPTAITGELFF
>TRBJ1-4|TRBV4-3
CASSQTLGGLHNEKLFF
>TRBJ1-6|TRBV12-3/TRBV12-4
CASRGSGQRTNSPLHF
>TRBJ2-7|TRBV10-3
CAISPRTEYEQYF
>TRBJ1-1|TRBV7-8
CASSLLGGRDTEAFF
>TRBJ1-5|TRBV2
CASKNREDQPQHF
>TRBJ2-4|TRBV12-3/TRBV12-4
CASSLGFRGNLAKNIQYF
>TRBJ1-5|TRBV5-1
CASSLGGRHQPQHF
>TRBJ1-4|TRBV30
CAWKKGSLFNEKLFF
>TRBJ2-3|TRBV5-5
CASSLDGGPPDTQYF
>TRBJ2-7|TRBV12-3/TRBV12-4
CASRGGQGQLRYEQYF
>TRBJ2-2|TRBV7-2
CASSWDRLTGELFF
>TRBJ1-2|TRBV4-2
CASSQALGPERGYTF
>TRBJ2-7|TRBV5-5
CASAGFSYEQYF
>TRBJ2-5|TRBV28
CASRTGTGNDQETQYF
>TRBJ1-6|TRBV27
CASSPTGLSNSPLHF
>TRBJ1-5|TRBV27
CASRYREGQPQHF
>TRBJ2-3|TRBV27
CASSLLGYRGPSDTQYF
>TRBJ2-7|TRBV7-8
CASSYPSARPYEQYF
>TRBJ2-6|TRBV29-1
CSVDIPGQGPPGANVLTF
>TRBJ2-7|TRBV4-2
CASSPMGAGASWYEQYF
>TRBJ2-3|TRBV6-1
CASWGLSTDTQYF
>TRBJ2-7|TRBV4-1
CASSRGYERFPEEQYF
>TRBJ2-1|TRBV2
CASRDRGEYNEQFF
>TRBJ2-6|TRBV29-1
CSGTTGYEGSGANVLTF
>TRBJ2-3|TRBV3-1
CASSRGLAGGSSTDTQYF
>TRBJ2-1|TRBV28
CASKDRGGSSYNEQFF
>TRBJ2-3|TRBV29-1
CSVTRVREPDTQYF
>TRBJ1-2|TRBV7-9
CASSSTGTENGYTF
>TRBJ2-4|TRBV4-3
CASSQDSGEWAKNIQYF
>TRBJ2-1|TRBV20-1
CSANGLAGPNYNEQFF
>TRBJ2-7|TRBV4-3
CASSHGDTTYEQYF
>TRBJ2-1|TRBV5-1
CASSLALRGPKREVSSYNEQFF
>TRBJ1-4|TRBV3-1
CASSPEPTGLNEKLFF
>TRBJ2-7|TRBV29-1
CSVGLVSYEQYF
>TRBJ2-7|TRBV2
CATRRGGYEQYF
>TRBJ1-1|TRBV11-2
CASSLRGGGGEAFF
>TRBJ1-2|TRBV10-3
CAIRGAANYGYTF
>TRBJ1-2|TRBV4-2
CASSQDGFREGYGYTF
>TRBJ2-7|TRBV11-2
CASSMRQGSSYEQYF